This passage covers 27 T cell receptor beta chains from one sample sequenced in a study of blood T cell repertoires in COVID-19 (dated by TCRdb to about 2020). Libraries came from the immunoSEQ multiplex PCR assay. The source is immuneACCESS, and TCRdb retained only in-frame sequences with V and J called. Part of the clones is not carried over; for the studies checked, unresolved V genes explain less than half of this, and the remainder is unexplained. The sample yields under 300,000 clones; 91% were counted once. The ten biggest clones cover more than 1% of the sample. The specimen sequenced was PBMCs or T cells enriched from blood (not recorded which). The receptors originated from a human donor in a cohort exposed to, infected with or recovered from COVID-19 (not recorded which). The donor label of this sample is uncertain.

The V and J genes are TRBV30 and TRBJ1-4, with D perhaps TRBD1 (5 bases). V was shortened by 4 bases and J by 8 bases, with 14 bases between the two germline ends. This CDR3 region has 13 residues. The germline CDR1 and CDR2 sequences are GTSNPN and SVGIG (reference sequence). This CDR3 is CAWNRGSGEKLFF. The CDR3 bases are TGTGCCTGGAATAGGGGTAGTGGCGAAAAACTGTTTTTT.

The CDR3 reads CASTPGGAWDIQYF. CDR3 nucleotide sequence: TGTGCCAGTACCCCTGGGGGGGCCTGGGACATTCAGTACTTC. J is TRBJ2-4 and V is TRBV19; tentatively, D is TRBD2 (7 bases). Germline V gene sequence: CDR1 LNHDA, CDR2 SQIVND (reference sequence). This CDR3 comprises 14 residues. Trimming cost V 7 bases and J 8 bases, with 18 bases left between them.

As DNA, the CDR3 is TGTGCCAGCAGTTTTCAGTACAATGAGCAGTTCTTC. It is translated as CASSFQYNEQFF. The chain links TRBV7-6 to TRBJ2-1, with no clear D. CDR1 and CDR2 (germline): SGHVS, FNYEAQ. The V gene lost 6 bases and the J gene lost 4 bases, with 7 bases spanning the gap. This CDR3 has 12 amino acids.

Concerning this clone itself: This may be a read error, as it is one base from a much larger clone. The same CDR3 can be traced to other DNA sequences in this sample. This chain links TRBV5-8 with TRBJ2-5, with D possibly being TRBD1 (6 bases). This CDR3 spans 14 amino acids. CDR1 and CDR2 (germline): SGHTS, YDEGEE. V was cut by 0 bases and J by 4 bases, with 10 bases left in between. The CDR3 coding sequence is TGTGCCAGCAGCTTGGTGGCCAGGGGAGAGACCCAGTACTTC. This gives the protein CASSLVARGETQYF.

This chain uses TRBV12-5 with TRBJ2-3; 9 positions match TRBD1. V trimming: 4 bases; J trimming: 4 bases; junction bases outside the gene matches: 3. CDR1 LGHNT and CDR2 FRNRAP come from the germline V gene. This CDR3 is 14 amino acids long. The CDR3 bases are TGTGCTAGTGGTTCGGGGACAGGGTCAGATACGCAGTATTTT. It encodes CASGSGTGSDTQYF.

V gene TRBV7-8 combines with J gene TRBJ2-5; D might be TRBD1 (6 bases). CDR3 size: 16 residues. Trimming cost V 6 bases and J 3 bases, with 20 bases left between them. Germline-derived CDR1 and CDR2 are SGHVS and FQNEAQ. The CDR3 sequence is CASRPSTWDTEETQYF. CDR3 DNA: TGTGCCAGCAGGCCCAGTACCTGGGACACTGAAGAGACCCAGTACTTC.

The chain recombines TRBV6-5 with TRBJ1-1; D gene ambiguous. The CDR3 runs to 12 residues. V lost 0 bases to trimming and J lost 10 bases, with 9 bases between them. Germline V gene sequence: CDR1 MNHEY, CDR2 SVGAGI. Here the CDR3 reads CASSYSGGPAFF. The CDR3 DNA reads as TGTGCCAGCAGTTACTCGGGAGGGCCAGCTTTCTTT.

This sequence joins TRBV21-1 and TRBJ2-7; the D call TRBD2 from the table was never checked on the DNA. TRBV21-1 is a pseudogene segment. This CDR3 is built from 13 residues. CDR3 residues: CASSKSFRGEQYF. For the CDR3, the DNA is TGTGCCAGCAGCAAAAGCTTTAGAGGCGAGCAGTACTTC.

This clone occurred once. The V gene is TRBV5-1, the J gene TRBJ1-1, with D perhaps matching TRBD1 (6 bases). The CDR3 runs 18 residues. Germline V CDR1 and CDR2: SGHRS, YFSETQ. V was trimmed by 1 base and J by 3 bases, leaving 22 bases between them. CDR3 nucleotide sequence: TGCGCCAGCAGCTTGAAGCCAGGGGTGTTTTTGGGTGACACTGAAGCTTTCTTT. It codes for CASSLKPGVFLGDTEAFF.

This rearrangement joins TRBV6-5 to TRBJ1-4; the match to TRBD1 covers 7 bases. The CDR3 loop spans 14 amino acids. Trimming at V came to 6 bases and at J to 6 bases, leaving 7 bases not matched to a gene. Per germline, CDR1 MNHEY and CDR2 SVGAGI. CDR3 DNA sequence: TGTGCCAGCAGCCCCCGGGACAGATATGAAAAACTGTTTTTT. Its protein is CASSPRDRYEKLFF.

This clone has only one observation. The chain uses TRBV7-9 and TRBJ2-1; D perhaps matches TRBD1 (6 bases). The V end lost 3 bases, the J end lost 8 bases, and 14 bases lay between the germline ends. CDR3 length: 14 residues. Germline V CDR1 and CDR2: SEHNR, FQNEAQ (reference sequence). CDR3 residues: CASSLLDQGYEQFF. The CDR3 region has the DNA TGTGCCAGCAGCTTGCTAGACCAGGGGTATGAGCAGTTCTTC.

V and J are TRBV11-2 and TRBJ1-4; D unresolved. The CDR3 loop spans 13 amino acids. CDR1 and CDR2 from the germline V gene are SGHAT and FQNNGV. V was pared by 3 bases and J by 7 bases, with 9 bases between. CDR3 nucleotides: TGTGCCAGCAGCTTTTCCGGGTCTGAAAAACTGTTTTTT. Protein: CASSFSGSEKLFF.

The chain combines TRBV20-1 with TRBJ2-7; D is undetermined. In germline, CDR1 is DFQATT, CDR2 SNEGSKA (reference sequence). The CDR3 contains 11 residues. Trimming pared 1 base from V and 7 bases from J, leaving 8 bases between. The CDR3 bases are TGCAGTGCTAGAGCCGCCGGTGAGCAGTACTTC. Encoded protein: CSARAAGEQYF.

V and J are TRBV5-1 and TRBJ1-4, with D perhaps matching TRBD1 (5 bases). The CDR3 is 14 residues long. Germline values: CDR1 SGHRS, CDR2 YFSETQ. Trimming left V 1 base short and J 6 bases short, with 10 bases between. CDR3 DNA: TGCGCCAGCAGCTTGAGGCAGGGTGATGAAAAACTGTTTTTT. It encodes CASSLRQGDEKLFF.

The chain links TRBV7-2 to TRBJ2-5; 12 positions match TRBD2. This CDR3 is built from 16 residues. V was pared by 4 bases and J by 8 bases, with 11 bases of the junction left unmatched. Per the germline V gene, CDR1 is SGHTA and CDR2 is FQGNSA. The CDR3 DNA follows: TGTGCCAGCAGCTCTAGCGGGGGGGGAAGTATGAATACCCAGTACTTC. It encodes CASSSSGGGSMNTQYF. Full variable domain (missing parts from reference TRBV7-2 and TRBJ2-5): GAGVSQSPSNKVTEKGKDVELRCDPISGHTALYWYRQSLGQGLEFLIYFQGNSAPDKSGLPSDRFSAERTGGSVSTLTIQRTQQEDSAVYLCASSSSGGGSMNTQYFGPGTRLLVL.

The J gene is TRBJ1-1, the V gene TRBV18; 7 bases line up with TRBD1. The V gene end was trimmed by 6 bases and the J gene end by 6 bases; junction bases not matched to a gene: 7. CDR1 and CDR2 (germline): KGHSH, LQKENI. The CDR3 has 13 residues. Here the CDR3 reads CASSQGTEAEAFF. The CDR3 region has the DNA TGTGCCAGCTCCCAAGGGACAGAGGCTGAAGCTTTCTTT.

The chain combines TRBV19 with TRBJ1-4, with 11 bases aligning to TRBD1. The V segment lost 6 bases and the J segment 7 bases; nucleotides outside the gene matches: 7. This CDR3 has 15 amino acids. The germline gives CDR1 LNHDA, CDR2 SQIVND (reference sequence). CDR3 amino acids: CASSTGQGAGEKLFF. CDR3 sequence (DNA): TGTGCCAGTAGCACCGGACAGGGGGCAGGTGAAAAACTGTTTTTT.

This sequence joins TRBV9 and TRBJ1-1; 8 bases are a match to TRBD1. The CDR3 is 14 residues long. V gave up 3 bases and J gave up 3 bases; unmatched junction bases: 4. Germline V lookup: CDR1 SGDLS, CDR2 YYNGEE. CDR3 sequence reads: CASSGRGRDTEAFF. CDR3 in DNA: TGTGCCAGCAGCGGCAGGGGGCGGGACACTGAAGCTTTCTTT.

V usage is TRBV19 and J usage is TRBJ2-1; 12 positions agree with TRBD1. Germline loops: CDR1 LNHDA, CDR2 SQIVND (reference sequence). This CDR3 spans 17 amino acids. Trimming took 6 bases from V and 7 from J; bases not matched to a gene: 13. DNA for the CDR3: TGTGCCAGTAGAATTGGGACAGGGGGCGAGATTTGGAATGAGCAGTTCTTC. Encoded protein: CASRIGTGGEIWNEQFF.

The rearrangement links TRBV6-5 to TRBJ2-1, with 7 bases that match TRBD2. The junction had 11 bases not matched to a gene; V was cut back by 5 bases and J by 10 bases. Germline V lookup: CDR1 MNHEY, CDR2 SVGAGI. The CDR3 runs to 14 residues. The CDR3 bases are TGTGCCAGCAGTCCCCGGCTAGCGGTACGGGAGCAGTTCTTC. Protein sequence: CASSPRLAVREQFF.

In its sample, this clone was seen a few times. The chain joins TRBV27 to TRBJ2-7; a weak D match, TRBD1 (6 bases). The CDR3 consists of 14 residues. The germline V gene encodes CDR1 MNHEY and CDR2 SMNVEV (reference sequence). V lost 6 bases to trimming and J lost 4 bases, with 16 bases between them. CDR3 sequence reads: CASSIQSGAYEQYF. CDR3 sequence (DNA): TGTGCCAGCAGCATACAATCAGGGGCTTACGAGCAGTACTTC.

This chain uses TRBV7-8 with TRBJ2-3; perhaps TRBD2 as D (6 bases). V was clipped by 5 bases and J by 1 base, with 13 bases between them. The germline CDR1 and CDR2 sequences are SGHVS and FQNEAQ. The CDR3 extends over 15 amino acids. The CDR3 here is CASSHLGGGTDTQYF. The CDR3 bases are TGTGCCAGCAGCCACCTTGGCGGGGGCACAGATACGCAGTATTTT.

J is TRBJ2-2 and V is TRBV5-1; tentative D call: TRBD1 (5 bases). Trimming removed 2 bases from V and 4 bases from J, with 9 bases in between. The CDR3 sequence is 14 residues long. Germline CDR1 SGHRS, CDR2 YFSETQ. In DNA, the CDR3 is TGCGCCAGCAGCTTAGACAGACTCACCGGGGAGCTGTTTTTT. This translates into CASSLDRLTGELFF. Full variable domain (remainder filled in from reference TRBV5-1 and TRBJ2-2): KAGVTQTPRYLIKTRGQQVTLSCSPISGHRSVSWYQQTPGQGLQFLFEYFSETQRNKGNFPGRFSGRQFSNSRSEMNVSTLELGDSALYLCASSLDRLTGELFFGEGSRLTVL.

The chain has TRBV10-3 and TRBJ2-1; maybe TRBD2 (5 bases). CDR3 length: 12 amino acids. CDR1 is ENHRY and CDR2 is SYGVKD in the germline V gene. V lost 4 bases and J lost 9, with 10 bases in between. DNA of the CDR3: TGTGCCATCAGTGCTGAGGGCCCTGAGCAGTTCTTC. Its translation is CAISAEGPEQFF.

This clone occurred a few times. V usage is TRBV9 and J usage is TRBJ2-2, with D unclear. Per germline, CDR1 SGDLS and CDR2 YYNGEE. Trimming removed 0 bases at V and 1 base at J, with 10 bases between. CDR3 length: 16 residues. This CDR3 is CASSVGQPMNTGELFF. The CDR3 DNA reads TGTGCCAGCAGCGTAGGACAACCGATGAACACCGGGGAGCTGTTTTTT.

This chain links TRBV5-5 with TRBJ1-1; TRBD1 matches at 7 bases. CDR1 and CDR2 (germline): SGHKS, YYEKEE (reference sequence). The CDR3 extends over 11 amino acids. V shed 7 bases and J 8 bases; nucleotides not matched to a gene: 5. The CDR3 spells CASYDRAEAFF. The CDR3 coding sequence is TGTGCCAGCTACGACAGGGCAGAAGCTTTCTTT. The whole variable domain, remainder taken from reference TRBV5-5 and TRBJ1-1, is DAGVTQSPTHLIKTRGQQVTLRCSPISGHKSVSWYQQVLGQGPQFIFQYYEKEERGRGNFPDRFSARQFPNYSSELNVNALLLGDSALYLCASYDRAEAFFGQGTRLTVV.

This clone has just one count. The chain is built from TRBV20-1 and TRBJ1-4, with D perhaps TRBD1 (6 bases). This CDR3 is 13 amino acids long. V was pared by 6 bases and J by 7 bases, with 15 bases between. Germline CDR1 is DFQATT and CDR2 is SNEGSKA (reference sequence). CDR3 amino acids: CSASGGRGEKLFF. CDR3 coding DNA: TGCAGTGCCAGTGGGGGGCGTGGTGAAAAACTGTTTTTT.